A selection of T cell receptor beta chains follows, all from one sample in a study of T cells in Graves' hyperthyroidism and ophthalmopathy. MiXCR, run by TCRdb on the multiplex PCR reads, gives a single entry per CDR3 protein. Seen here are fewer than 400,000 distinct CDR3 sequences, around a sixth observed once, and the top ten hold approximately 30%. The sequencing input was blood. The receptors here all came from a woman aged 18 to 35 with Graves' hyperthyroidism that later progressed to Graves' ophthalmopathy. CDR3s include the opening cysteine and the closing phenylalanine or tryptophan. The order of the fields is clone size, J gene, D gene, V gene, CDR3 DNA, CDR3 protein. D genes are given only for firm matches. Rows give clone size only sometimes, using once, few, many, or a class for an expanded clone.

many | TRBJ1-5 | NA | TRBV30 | TGTGCCTGGAGTGAGGTCGGGGGCAATCAGCCCCAGCATTTT | CAWSEVGGNQPQHF
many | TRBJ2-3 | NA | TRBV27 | TGTGCCAGCAGTCTTGGACTGGAAAGCACAGATACGCAGTATTTT | CASSLGLESTDTQYF
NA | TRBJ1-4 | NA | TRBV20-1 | TGCAGTGCTAGAGATGATGACATCCCCCTCGGCGAAAAACTGTTTTTT | CSARDDDIPLGEKLFF
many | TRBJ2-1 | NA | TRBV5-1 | TGCGCCAGCAGCGGGGGGCAGGGAAGAGGAAATGAGCAGTTCTTC | CASSGGQGRGNEQFF
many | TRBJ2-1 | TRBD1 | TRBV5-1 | TGCGCCAGCAGCTTAACAGGGGGGACGTACAATGAGCAGTTCTTC | CASSLTGGTYNEQFF
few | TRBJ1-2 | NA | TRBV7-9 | TGTGCCAGCAGCTTAGTCGGGGAGATAAACTATGGCTACACCTTC | CASSLVGEINYGYTF
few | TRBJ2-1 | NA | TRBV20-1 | TGCAGTGCTAGAGATATGAGGCAAGAACCCCCCGAGCAGTTCTTC | CSARDMRQEPPEQFF
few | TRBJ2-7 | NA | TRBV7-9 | TGTGCCAGCAGCTTAGGCCCAAAGGGACGGGGATACTACGAGCAGTACTTC | CASSLGPKGRGYYEQYF
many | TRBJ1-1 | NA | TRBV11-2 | TGTGCCAGCAGCTTAGATGGTGGGGGAGGCACTGAAGCTTTCTTT | CASSLDGGGGTEAFF
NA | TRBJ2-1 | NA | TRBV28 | TGTGCCAGCAGTTTCCTCGCCAAGGGGTACAATGAGCAGTTCTTC | CASSFLAKGYNEQFF
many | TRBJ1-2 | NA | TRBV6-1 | TGTGCCAGCAGTGAATCGCGGTTTGGCTACACCTTC | CASSESRFGYTF
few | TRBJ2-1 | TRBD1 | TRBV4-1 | TGCGCCAGCAGCCAAGAAGGCAGGGGGTCCCACAATGAGCAGTTCTTC | CASSQEGRGSHNEQFF
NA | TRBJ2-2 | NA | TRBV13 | TGTGCCAGCAGCCTTAAGCCGATTCAGAACACCGGGGAGCTGTTTTTT | CASSLKPIQNTGELFF
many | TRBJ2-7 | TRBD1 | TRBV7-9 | TGTGCCAGCAGTCGCCAAGGGGGCCCCTACGAGCAGTACTTC | CASSRQGGPYEQYF
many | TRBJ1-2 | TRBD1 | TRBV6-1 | TGTGCCAGCAGTTATTCGCTTCCGGGACAGGGGGCTGGCTACACCTTC | CASSYSLPGQGAGYTF
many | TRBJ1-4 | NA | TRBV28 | TGTGCCAGCAGTCCAAACGGCTCAGCTAATGAAAAACTGTTTTTT | CASSPNGSANEKLFF
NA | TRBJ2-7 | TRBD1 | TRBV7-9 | TGTGCCAGCAGCTTCCGGACAGGACGGGACGAGCAGTACTTC | CASSFRTGRDEQYF
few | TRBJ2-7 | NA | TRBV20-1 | TGCAGTGCTGCGCCGCCCATAGCGACAGGCAGATCCTACGAGCAGTACTTC | CSAAPPIATGRSYEQYF
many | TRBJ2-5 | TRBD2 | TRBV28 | TGTGCCAGCAGCCAAGGCGGGAGTAATCTAGGGAAGACCCAGTACTTC | CASSQGGSNLGKTQYF
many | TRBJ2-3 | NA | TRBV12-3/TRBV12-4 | TGTGCCAGCAGTCCCCGCCGGGTGACGAACACAGATACGCAGTATTTT | CASSPRRVTNTDTQYF
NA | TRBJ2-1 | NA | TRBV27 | TGTGCCAGCAGTTTAAGGGGTTTTCCGGGGAATGAGCAGTTCTTC | CASSLRGFPGNEQFF
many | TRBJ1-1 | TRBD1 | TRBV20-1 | TGCAGTGCTGACGACAGGGGGCAAAGGAACACTGAAGCTTTCTTT | CSADDRGQRNTEAFF
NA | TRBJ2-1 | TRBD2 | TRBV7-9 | TGTGCCAGCAGCTTAGGACTAGCGGGATCGGTGCAGTTCTTC | CASSLGLAGSVQFF